This record covers a single TCR delta chain. By how much of the sample it makes up, this clone is large (0.1 to 1%). The target of this receptor is not known. Base qualities are not provided; no much larger clone lies one nucleotide away. After removal of 4 bases from V and 3 bases from J, the junction retains 19 bases not matched to a gene. Reading the germline V gene gives CDR1 TSWWSYY and CDR2 QGS. Including cysteine and phenylalanine, the CDR3 has 19 amino acids. The sequence is cut down to CDR3 DNA, 57 bases in frame from base 1. The library was built by means of RT-PCR. PBMC RNA was reverse transcribed with SuperScript II using gamma-chain- and delta-chain-specific primers to generate TCR cDNA. cDNA was purified with AMPure XP beads, amplified, and indexed with Illumina adapters using the Nextera XT Index Kit. Sequencing of the gammadelta TCR libraries was done on an Illumina MiSeq using a V2 300-cycle kit. As for how the authors treated the data: Using MiXCR v2.1.12, CDR3 sequences were assembled, and reads were mapped onto D, J and V genes obtained from GenBank. Repertoire analyses of the CDR3 clonotypes were performed with VDJtools v1.2.1. With CATT, TCRdb called clones again from the public reads; duplicate DNA rows were later joined. The V and J calls and clone size are TCRdb's, not the authors'. This sample holds more than 1,500 delta-chain clones; around 7% were observed only once. The ten largest clones add up to less than 4.5% of the sample.

Pregnant women getting prenatal care were recruited in Kampala, Uganda, and their infants were enrolled; maternal HIV status had to be documented. Home visits to families took place weekly, and collection of infant clinical information, oral swabs and peripheral blood began at 6 weeks of age and was repeated every 4 months after that. Blood was drawn into heparin tubes, and PBMC were isolated via Ficoll-Paque density gradient centrifugation and then cryopreserved. This entry is derived from a study of delta chains in infants with herpesvirus infections (dated by TCRdb to about 2023). Describing the broader study: A Ugandan infant birth cohort was prospectively followed from birth to characterize gammadelta T cell responses to primary cytomegalovirus (CMV) infection. A public fetal Vdelta1/Vgamma8 gammadelta TCR clonotype was searched for in infants infected with CMV after birth. gammadelta TCRs were sequenced from PBMC obtained from approximately 18 CMV-infected infants (one congenitally infected) and seven to nine CMV-uninfected infants for whom sufficient sample was available. Infant blood samples fell into approximate age groups of 1.5, 4, 8 and 12 months. Previously published Belgian fetal and cord blood gammadelta TCR data were included only for comparison and were not generated in this cohort.

Results the study describes overall, beyond this receptor: The public clonotype was found only at the first time point after infection and was absent in uninfected infants and in those infected after 120 days. The frequency of the public clonotype among Vdelta1 cells appeared to be inversely correlated with age at infection and fell quickly, apparently not lasting beyond roughly 2 months. In CMV-uninfected infants, the public clonotype might still be present but below the detection limit. The public Vdelta1 clonotype was detected in about 20% of the 18 CMV-infected infants, namely three infected postnatally before 120 days of age and the congenitally infected infant. Limitations noted by the authors included a small sample size and a lack of race- or environment-matched controls, because nearly all Ugandans acquire CMV before adulthood.

Recombination connected TRDV1 to TRDJ1; TRDD3 matches 8 bases in the middle. The sequence derives from a human donor who was a Ugandan infant, either HIV-exposed or HIV-unexposed (not recorded which). The sequenced sample was peripheral blood, obtained at time point 1 of longitudinal follow-up. The DNA is TGTGCTCTTGGGGGGTCGGGCTCCTGGGGGACAAAGGATCCCGATAAACTCATCTTT. This translates into CALGGSGSWGTKDPDKLIF.